This T cell receptor (beta chain) was profiled in a study of T cell changes during pregnancy in multiple sclerosis. V lost 6 bases, J lost 5 bases, and 12 bases lay in between. Germline lookup yields CDR1 SGHNT and CDR2 YYREEE (reference sequence). CDR3 size: 13 residues. Method: immunoSEQ multiplex PCR; TCRdb's copy keeps in-frame clones and lacks some. The repertoire has around 120,000 clones, roughly 90% of them found once; the top ten carry about 3%. This receptor was taken from a female donor with multiple sclerosis, enrolled in a pregnancy study. This specimen consisted of peripheral blood, obtained after pregnancy. The V call is TRBV5-4, the J call TRBJ2-1, with D unresolved. CDR3: CASTSGLDNEQFF. DNA of the CDR3: TGTGCCAGCACCTCGGGTCTAGACAATGAGCAGTTCTTC.